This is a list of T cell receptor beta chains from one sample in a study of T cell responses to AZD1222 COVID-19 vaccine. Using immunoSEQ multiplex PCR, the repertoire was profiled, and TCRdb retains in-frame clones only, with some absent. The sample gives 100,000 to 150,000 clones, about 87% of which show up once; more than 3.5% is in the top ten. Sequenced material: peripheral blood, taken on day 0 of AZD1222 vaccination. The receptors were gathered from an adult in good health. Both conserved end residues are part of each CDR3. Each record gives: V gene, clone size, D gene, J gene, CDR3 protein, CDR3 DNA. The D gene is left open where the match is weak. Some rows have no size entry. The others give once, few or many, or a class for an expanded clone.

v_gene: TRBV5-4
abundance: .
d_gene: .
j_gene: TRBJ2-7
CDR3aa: CASGRVENYEQYF
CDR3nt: TGTGCCAGCGGAAGAGTAGAGAACTACGAGCAGTACTTC

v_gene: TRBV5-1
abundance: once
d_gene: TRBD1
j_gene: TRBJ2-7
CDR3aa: CASTIPGQGSPGCNEQYF
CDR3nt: TGCGCCAGCACCATTCCGGGACAGGGGAGTCCGGGATGCAACGAGCAGTACTTC

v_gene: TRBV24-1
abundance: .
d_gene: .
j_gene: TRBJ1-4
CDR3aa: CATSDSSTGTNEKLFF
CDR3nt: TGTGCCACCAGTGACTCTTCGACAGGAACTAATGAAAAACTGTTTTTT

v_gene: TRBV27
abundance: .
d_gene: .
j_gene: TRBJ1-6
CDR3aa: CASSITRDTNSPLHF
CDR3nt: TGTGCCAGCAGCATCACCCGGGACACGAATTCACCCCTCCACTTT

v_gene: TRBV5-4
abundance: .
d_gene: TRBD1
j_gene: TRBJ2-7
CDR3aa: CASSLGEAGGDEQYF
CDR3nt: TGTGCCAGCAGCTTGGGAGAGGCAGGGGGCGACGAGCAGTACTTC

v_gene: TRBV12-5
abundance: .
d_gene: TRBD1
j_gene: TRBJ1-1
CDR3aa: CASGFPDRERTEAFF
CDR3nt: TGTGCTAGTGGTTTCCCGGACAGGGAAAGGACTGAAGCTTTCTTT

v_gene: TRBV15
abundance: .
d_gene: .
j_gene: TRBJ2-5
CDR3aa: CATSSRLDVRQETQYF
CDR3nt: TGTGCCACCAGCAGCCGACTCGACGTCCGCCAAGAGACCCAGTACTTC

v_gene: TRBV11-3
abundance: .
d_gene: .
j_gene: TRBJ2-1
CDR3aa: CASSLDSQEQFF
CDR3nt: TGTGCCAGCAGCTTAGATTCCCAGGAGCAGTTCTTC

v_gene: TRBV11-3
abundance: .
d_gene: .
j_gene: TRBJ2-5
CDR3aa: CASSLAQEETQYF
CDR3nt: TGTGCCAGCAGCTTAGCTCAAGAAGAGACCCAGTACTTC

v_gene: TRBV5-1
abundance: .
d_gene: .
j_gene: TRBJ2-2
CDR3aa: CASSSGGGAGELFF
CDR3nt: TGCGCCAGCAGCTCCGGGGGCGGAGCCGGGGAGCTGTTTTTT

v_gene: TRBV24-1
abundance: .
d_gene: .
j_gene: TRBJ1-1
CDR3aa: CATRSTLNTEAFF
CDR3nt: TGTGCCACCCGATCGACTCTCAACACTGAAGCTTTCTTT

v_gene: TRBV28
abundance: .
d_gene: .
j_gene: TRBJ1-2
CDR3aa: CASSLSSPGSHRLTF
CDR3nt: TGTGCCAGCAGTTTATCTTCCCCCGGGTCCCATAGGTTGACCTTC

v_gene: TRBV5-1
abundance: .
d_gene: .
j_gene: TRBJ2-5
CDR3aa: CASSVAYQETQYF
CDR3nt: TGCGCCAGCAGCGTAGCCTATCAAGAGACCCAGTACTTC

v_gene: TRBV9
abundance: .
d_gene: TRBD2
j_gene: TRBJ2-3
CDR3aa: CASSSSPTSGGDTQYF
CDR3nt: TGTGCCAGCAGCTCTTCCCCAACTAGCGGGGGGGATACGCAGTATTTT

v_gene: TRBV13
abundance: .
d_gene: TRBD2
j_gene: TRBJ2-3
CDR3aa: CASSIPLAGGADTQYF
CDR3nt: TGTGCCAGCAGCATCCCTCTAGCGGGAGGGGCAGATACGCAGTATTTT

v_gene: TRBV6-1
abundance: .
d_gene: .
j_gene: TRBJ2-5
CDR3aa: CASDARQETQYF
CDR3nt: TGTGCCAGCGATGCACGCCAAGAGACCCAGTACTTC

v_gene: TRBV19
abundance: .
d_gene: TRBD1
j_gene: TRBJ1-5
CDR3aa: CASSSDRAFNQPQHF
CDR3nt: TGTGCCAGTAGTTCCGACAGGGCTTTCAATCAGCCCCAGCATTTT

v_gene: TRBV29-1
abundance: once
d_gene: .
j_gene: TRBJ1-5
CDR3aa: CSVARGGGQPQHF
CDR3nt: TGCAGCGTTGCCAGGGGAGGGGGACAGCCCCAGCATTTT

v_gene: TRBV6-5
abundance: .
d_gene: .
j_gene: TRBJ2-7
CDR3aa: CASRGTVPYEQYF
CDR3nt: TGTGCCAGCAGGGGGACTGTACCCTACGAGCAGTACTTC

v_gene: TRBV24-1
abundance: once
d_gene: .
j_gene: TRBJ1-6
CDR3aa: CATGRSPLHF
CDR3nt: TGTGCCACCGGACGCTCACCCCTCCACTTT

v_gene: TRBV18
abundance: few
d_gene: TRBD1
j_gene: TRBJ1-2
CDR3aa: CASSPRDRENYGYTF
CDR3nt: TGTGCCAGCTCACCGCGCGACAGGGAAAACTATGGCTACACCTTC

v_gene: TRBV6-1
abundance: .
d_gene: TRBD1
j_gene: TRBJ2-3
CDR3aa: CASSEGTETDTQYF
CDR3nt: TGTGCCAGCAGTGAGGGGACAGAGACAGATACGCAGTATTTT

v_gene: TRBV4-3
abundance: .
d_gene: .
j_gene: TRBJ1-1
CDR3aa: CASSQDSGTEAFF
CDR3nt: TGCGCCAGCAGCCAAGACAGCGGCACTGAAGCTTTCTTT

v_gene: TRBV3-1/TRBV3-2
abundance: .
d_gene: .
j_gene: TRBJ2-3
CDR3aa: CASSQEVGGPDTQYF
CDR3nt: TGTGCCAGCAGCCAAGAGGTGGGGGGACCAGATACGCAGTATTTT

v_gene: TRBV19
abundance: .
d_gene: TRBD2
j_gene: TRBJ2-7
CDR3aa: CASSKAGGFSYEQYF
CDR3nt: TGTGCCAGTAGTAAAGCGGGAGGCTTCTCCTACGAGCAGTACTTC

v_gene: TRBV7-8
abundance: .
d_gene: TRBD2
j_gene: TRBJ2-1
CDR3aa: CASSPFPGLAGDEQFF
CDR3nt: TGTGCCAGCAGCCCGTTTCCGGGACTAGCGGGAGATGAGCAGTTCTTC

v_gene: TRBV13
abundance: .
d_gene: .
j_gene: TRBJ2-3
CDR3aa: CASSLGLAANTDTQYF
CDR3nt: TGTGCCAGCAGCTTAGGCTTAGCTGCAAACACAGATACGCAGTATTTT

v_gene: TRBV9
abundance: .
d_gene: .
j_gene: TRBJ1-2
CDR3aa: CASSVARVWDYGYTF
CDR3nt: TGTGCCAGCAGCGTAGCCAGGGTGTGGGACTATGGCTACACCTTC

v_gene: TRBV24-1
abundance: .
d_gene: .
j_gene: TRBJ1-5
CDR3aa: CATSDRQGNQPQHF
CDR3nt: TGTGCCACCAGTGATCGTCAGGGGAATCAGCCCCAGCATTTT

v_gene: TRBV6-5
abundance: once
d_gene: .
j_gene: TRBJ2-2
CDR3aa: CASRRRGANTGELFF
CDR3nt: TGTGCCAGCCGAAGGAGGGGGGCGAACACCGGGGAGCTGTTTTTT

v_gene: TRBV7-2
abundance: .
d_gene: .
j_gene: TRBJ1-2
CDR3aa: CASSTRQTENYGYTF
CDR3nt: TGTGCCAGCAGCACGCGACAGACCGAGAACTATGGCTACACCTTC

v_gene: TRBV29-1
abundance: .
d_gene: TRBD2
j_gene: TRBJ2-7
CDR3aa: CSVLITGREQYF
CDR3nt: TGCAGCGTTCTCATAACCGGGAGGGAGCAGTACTTC

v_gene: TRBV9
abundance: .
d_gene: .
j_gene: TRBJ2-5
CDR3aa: CASSVEPGRDGETQYF
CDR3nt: TGTGCCAGCAGCGTAGAACCGGGACGGGACGGGGAGACCCAGTACTTC

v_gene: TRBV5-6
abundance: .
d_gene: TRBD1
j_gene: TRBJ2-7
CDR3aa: CASSINRDRGRYEQYF
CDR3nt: TGTGCCAGCAGCATAAACCGGGACAGGGGGCGCTACGAGCAGTACTTC

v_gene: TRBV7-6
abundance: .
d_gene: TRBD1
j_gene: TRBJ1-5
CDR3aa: CASSSDTGGVQPQHF
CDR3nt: TGTGCCAGCAGTTCTGATACAGGGGGGGTTCAGCCCCAGCATTTT